Following are 16 T cell receptor beta chains from one sample sequenced in a study of cytomegalovirus exposure and HLA in healthy donors. Here immunoSEQ multiplex PCR was the method, and the copy in TCRdb shows in-frame clones only, minus some. The sample records 300,000 to 400,000 clones, approximately 90% being singletons. The sample consisted of PBMCs. The receptors come from a woman aged 18 to 35 in good health and CMV-seronegative.

This clone was found a few times. V usage is TRBV11-2 and J usage is TRBJ1-2; TRBD1 is a possible D gene (5 bases). The CDR3 totals 13 residues. Germline V gene lookup returns CDR1 SGHAT and CDR2 FQNNGV. V was trimmed by 4 bases and J by 2 bases, leaving 8 bases between them. The CDR3 loop is CASSYGQNYGYTF. In DNA, the CDR3 is TGTGCCAGCAGCTACGGACAAAACTATGGCTACACCTTC.

The chain joins TRBV9 to TRBJ1-1; a possible D gene is TRBD1 (6 bases). CDR3 length equals 15 residues. Germline V gene sequence: CDR1 SGDLS, CDR2 YYNGEE. V dropped 0 bases and J dropped 4 bases, with 13 bases sitting between them. The CDR3 bases are TGTGCCAGCAGCGTAGGTTTGGGGGGGCGCACTGAAGCTTTCTTT. Translation: CASSVGLGGRTEAFF.

This chain links TRBV6-5 with TRBJ1-1, with 10 nucleotides matching TRBD1. The germline gives CDR1 MNHEY, CDR2 SVGAGI. Trimming removed 6 bases from V and 0 bases from J; junction bases left unmatched: 4. The CDR3 is 15 residues long. The CDR3 nucleotides read TGTGCCAGCAGCAGGACAGGGGGTTTGAACACTGAAGCTTTCTTT. Protein product: CASSRTGGLNTEAFF.

The chain employs TRBV5-6 and TRBJ2-7, with D possibly TRBD2 on 5 matching bases. Trimming stripped 4 bases from V and 4 bases from J, with 12 bases between. The CDR3 has 13 residues. Germline CDR1 reads SGHDT; CDR2 reads YYEEEE. CDR3 sequence reads: CASSAPSPYEQYF. The CDR3 DNA sequence: TGTGCCAGCAGCGCCCCTAGCCCGTACGAGCAGTACTTC.

The chain recombines TRBV19 with TRBJ2-1; TRBD1 might be the D (6 bases). The germline V and J ends were trimmed by 10 bases and 3 bases, with 16 bases remaining between them. The CDR3 is 14 residues long. The V gene's germline CDR1 is LNHDA and CDR2 SQIVND (reference sequence). CDR3 bases: TGTGCCACTCGTCCGGGACACCTCTACAATGAGCAGTTCTTC. Protein: CATRPGHLYNEQFF.

The DNA for the CDR3 is TGTGCCAGCAGTTTGGTCCCCCCAGGGCCTAATGAAAAACTGTTTTTT. Translated: CASSLVPPGPNEKLFF. The chain carries TRBV27 and TRBJ1-4; D may be TRBD1 (5 bases). Between the trimmed V and J ends, which lost 3 bases and 3 bases, there was a span of 14 bases. This CDR3 comprises 16 residues. Germline-derived CDR1 and CDR2 are MNHEY and SMNVEV (reference sequence).

V and J are TRBV5-6 and TRBJ1-1; maybe TRBD1 (5 bases). The CDR3 runs to 16 residues. Trimming pared 0 bases from V and 0 bases from J, leaving 12 bases between. Germline CDR1 reads SGHDT; CDR2 reads YYEEEE. Here the CDR3 reads CASSLEVGGLNTEAFF. As DNA, the CDR3 is TGTGCCAGCAGCTTGGAAGTTGGGGGGTTGAACACTGAAGCTTTCTTT.

This chain uses TRBV29-1 with TRBJ1-2; TRBD1 agrees at 10 bases. The V gene's germline CDR1 is SQVTM and CDR2 ANQGSEA. J gave up 4 bases and V 5 bases, and 4 bases lay outside the gene matches. The CDR3 extends over 13 amino acids. The CDR3 reads CSVTGTGVYGYTF. The CDR3 DNA reads TGCAGCGTTACCGGGACAGGGGTCTATGGCTACACCTTC.

The genes are TRBV27 and TRBJ1-5; 9 bases match TRBD1. CDR3 length equals 19 residues. Trimming at V came to 2 bases and at J to 4 bases, leaving 15 bases not matched to a gene. Germline V lookup: CDR1 MNHEY, CDR2 SMNVEV (reference sequence). This CDR3 reads CASSLTGTGQGGLNQPQHF. The CDR3 DNA sequence: TGTGCCAGCAGTTTAACCGGGACAGGGCAGGGCGGTTTAAATCAGCCCCAGCATTTT.

The V and J genes are TRBV2 and TRBJ1-2; D is possibly TRBD1 (6 bases). V gave up 1 base and J gave up 0 bases, with 9 bases separating them. The CDR3 extends over 15 amino acids. CDR1 is SNHLY and CDR2 is FYNNEI in the germline V gene. CDR3 sequence: CASSEVGTPNYGYTF. In nucleotides, the CDR3 is TGTGCCAGCAGTGAAGTAGGGACACCTAACTATGGCTACACCTTC.

The V gene is TRBV2, the J gene TRBJ1-2; 8 bases line up with TRBD1. The CDR3 has 13 amino acids. Germline lookup yields CDR1 SNHLY and CDR2 FYNNEI. J lost 2 bases, V lost 10 bases, and 6 bases had no gene match. CDR3 nucleotides: TGTGCCACCTTGACAGGGGTGAACTATGGCTACACCTTC. Its translation is CATLTGVNYGYTF.

DNA of the CDR3: TGTGCCAGCAGTTTAGTGGGAGGTCATGGAAACACCATATATTTT. Protein sequence: CASSLVGGHGNTIYF. The chain uses TRBV28 and TRBJ1-3; D unresolved. With 2 bases removed from V and 3 bases from J, the gap between germline ends came to 11 bases. Germline V lookup: CDR1 MDHEN, CDR2 SYDVKM. This CDR3 spans 15 amino acids. The full variable domain, its missing parts supplied by reference TRBV28 and TRBJ1-3, is DVKVTQSSRYLVKRTGEKVFLECVQDMDHENMFWYRQDPGLGLRLIYFSYDVKMKEKGDIPEGYSVSREKKERFSLILESASTNQTSMYLCASSLVGGHGNTIYFGEGSWLTVV.

The chain links TRBV27 to TRBJ2-3; 11 nucleotides line up with TRBD2. V lost 1 base, J lost 4 bases, and 16 bases stayed unmatched. Germline assignment: CDR1 MNHEY and CDR2 SMNVEV (reference sequence). CDR3 size: 20 residues. CDR3 coding DNA: TGTGCCAGCAGTTTATTGTCTAGCGGGAGGACTACAAGTGGCGCAGATACGCAGTATTTT. Its protein is CASSLLSSGRTTSGADTQYF.

The sample holds one count of this clone. The chain has TRBV27 and TRBJ2-7; maybe TRBD1 (6 bases). CDR1 is MNHEY and CDR2 is SMNVEV in the germline V gene (reference sequence). There are 14 residues in the CDR3. Trimming pared 6 bases from V and 3 bases from J, leaving 15 bases between. CDR3 loop: CASRTTGSGYEQYF. CDR3 DNA sequence: TGTGCCAGCAGGACGACAGGTTCGGGCTACGAGCAGTACTTC.

V and J are TRBV9 and TRBJ2-4; 7 bases are a match to TRBD1. Trimming removed 4 bases from V and 4 bases from J; junction bases left unmatched: 2. The CDR3 extends over 13 amino acids. Germline CDR1 SGDLS, CDR2 YYNGEE. The DNA for the CDR3 is TGTGCCAGCAGCTTGGGACAGAAAAACATTCAGTACTTC. Translated: CASSLGQKNIQYF. Complete variable domain (other parts from reference TRBV9 and TRBJ2-4): DSGVTQTPKHLITATGQRVTLRCSPRSGDLSVYWYQQSLDQGLQFLIQYYNGEERAKGNILERFSAQQFPDLHSELNLSSLELGDSALYFCASSLGQKNIQYFGAGTRLSVL.

The chain employs TRBV6-6 and TRBJ2-5; 11 nucleotides match TRBD2. The CDR3 contains 15 residues. The V gene's germline CDR1 is MNHNY and CDR2 SVGAGI (reference sequence). Trimming at V came to 4 bases and at J to 5 bases, leaving 6 bases not matched to a gene. CDR3 protein: CASSSLAGEAETQYF. The CDR3 coding sequence is TGTGCCAGCAGTTCACTAGCGGGAGAAGCGGAGACCCAGTACTTC.